This T cell receptor (beta chain) was sequenced for a study of monozygotic twins with inflammatory bowel disease. Study-level results: Support for a single strong signal or clonotype associated with IBD was absent.

TCRdb reworked the 5' RACE reads into one entry per CDR3 protein, no DNA. The data include about 440,000 distinct CDR3 sequences; the top ten clones carry 2% to 2.5%. About this clonotype: Its antigen is currently unknown.

This TCR was recovered from a human donor with ulcerative colitis or Crohn's disease, or a healthy co-twin of an affected twin (not recorded which). The specimen sequenced was blood.

CDR3 residues: CASSLGQSELGGGLFF. This chain uses TRBV12-3 or TRBV12-4 with TRBJ2-2; TCRdb gives TRBD1 as the D gene, but with no DNA this cannot be confirmed. The CDR3 spans 16 residues.